This T cell receptor beta chain was sequenced in a study of T-cell memory formation after mild COVID-19. Study-wide points: The study found contracting CD4+ clones mainly in CM and EM and contracting CD8+ clones in EMRA.

TCRdb analysed the 5' RACE reads with MiXCR anew, one entry per CDR3 protein. The sample lists tens of thousands of distinct CDR3 sequences, approximately 15% occurring once. The CDR3 has 17 amino acids. CDR1 KGHDR and CDR2 SFDVKD come from the germline V gene. The V end was cut by 3 bases, the J end by 4 bases, with 19 bases between. This clonotype was observed at least ten times. The antigen remains undetermined. The clonotype originates from an adult woman who had mild COVID-19 (a few samples of this study predate the infection). Cell type and time point are not known. The chain couples TRBV24-1 to TRBJ2-3, with D uncertain. Source material: PBMCs or a T cell subset sorted from them (not recorded which). CDR3 coding DNA: TGTGCCACCAGTGATCCTGACCTTAGACCCGCATCAGATACGCAGTATTTT. Translating gives CATSDPDLRPASDTQYF.